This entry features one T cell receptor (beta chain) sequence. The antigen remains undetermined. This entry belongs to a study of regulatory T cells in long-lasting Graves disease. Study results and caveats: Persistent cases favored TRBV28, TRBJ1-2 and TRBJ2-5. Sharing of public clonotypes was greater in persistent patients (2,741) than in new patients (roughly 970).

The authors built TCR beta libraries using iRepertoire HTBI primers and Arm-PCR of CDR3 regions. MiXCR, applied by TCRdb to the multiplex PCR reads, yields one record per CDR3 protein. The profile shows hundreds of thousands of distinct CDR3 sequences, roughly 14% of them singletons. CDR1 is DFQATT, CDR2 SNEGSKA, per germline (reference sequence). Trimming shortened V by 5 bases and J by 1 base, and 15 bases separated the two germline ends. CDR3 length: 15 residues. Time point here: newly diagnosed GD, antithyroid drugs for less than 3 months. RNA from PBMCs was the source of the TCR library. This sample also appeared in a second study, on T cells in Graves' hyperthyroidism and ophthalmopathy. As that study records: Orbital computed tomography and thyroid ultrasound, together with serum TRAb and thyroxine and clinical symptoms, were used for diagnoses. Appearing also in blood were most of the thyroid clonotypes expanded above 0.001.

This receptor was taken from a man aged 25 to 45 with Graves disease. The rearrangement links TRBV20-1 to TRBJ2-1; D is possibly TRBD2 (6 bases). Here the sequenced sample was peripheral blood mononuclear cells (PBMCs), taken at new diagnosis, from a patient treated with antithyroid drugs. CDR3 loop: CSAAGGVNSYNEQFF. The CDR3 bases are TGCAGTGCTGCCGGGGGAGTGAATTCCTACAATGAGCAGTTCTTC.